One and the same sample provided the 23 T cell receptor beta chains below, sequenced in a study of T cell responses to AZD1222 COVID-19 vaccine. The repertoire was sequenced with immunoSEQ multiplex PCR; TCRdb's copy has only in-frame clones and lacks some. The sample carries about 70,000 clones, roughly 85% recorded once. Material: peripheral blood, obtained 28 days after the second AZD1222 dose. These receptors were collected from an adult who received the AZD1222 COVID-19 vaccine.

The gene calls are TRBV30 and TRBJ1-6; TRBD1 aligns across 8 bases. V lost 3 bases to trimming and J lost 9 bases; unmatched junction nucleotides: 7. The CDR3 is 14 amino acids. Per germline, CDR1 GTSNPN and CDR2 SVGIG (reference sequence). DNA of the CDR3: TGTGCCTGGAGACTCGGACAGGGAAGTTCACCCCTCCACTTT. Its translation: CAWRLGQGSSPLHF.

The CDR3 is CASGPSDGGRYEQFF. The CDR3 bases are TGTGCCAGCGGACCCTCAGACGGGGGGAGGTATGAGCAGTTCTTC. V usage is TRBV7-9 and J usage is TRBJ2-1, with 7 bases matching TRBD2. CDR1 is SEHNR and CDR2 is FQNEAQ in the germline V gene (reference sequence). Trimming at V came to 8 bases and at J to 8 bases, leaving 15 bases not matched to a gene. This CDR3 has 15 residues. Supplemented by reference TRBV7-9 and TRBJ2-1, the full variable domain reads DTGVSQNPRHKITKRGQNVTFRCDPISEHNRLYWYRQTLGQGPEFLTYFQNEAQLEKSRLLSDRFSAERPKGSFSTLEIQRTEQGDSAMYLCASGPSDGGRYEQFFGPGTRLTVL.

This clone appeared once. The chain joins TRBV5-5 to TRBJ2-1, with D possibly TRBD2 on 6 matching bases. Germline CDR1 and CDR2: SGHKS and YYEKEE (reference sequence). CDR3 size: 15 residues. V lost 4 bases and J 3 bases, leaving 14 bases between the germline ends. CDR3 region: CASSAGLQGYNEQFF. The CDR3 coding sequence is TGTGCCAGCAGCGCGGGACTCCAAGGCTACAATGAGCAGTTCTTC.

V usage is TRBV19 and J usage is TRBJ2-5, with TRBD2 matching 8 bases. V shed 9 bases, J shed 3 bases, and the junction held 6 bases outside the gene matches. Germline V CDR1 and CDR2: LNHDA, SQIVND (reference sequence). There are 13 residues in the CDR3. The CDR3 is CASTHSGEETQYF. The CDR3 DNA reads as TGTGCCAGCACCCATAGCGGGGAAGAGACCCAGTACTTC.

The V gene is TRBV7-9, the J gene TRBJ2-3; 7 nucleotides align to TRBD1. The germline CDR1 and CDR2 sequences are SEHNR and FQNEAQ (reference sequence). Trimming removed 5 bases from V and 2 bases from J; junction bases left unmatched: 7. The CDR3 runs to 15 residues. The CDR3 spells CASSTRQGYTDTQYF. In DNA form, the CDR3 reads TGTGCCAGCAGCACCAGACAGGGATACACAGATACGCAGTATTTT.

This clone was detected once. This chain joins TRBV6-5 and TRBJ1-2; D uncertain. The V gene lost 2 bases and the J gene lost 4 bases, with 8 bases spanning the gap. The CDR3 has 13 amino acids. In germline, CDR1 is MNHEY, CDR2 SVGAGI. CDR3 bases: TGTGCCAGCAGTTACGAGAAGATCTATGGCTACACCTTC. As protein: CASSYEKIYGYTF.

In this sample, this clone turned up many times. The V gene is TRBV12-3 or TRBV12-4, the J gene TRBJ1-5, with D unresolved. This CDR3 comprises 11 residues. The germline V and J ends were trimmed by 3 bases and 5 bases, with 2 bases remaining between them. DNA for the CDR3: TGTGCCAGCAGTTTTTATCAGCCCCAGCATTTT. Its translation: CASSFYQPQHF.

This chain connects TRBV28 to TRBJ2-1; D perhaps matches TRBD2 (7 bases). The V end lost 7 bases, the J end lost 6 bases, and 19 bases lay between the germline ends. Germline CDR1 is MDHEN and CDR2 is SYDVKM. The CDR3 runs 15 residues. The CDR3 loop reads CASTWGGAHGNEQFF. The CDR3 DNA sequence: TGTGCCAGCACCTGGGGGGGGGCCCACGGCAATGAGCAGTTCTTC.

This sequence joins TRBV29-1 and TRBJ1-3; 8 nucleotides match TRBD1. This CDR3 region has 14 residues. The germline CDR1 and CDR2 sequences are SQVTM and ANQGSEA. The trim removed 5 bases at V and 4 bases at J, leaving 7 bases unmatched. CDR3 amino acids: CSVPDRVYGNTIYF. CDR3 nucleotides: TGCAGCGTTCCGGACAGGGTGTACGGAAACACCATATATTTT.

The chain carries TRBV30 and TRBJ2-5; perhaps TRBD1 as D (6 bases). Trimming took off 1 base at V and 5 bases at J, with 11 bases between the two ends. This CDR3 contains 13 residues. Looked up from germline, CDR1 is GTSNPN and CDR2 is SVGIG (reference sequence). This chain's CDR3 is CAWSAVQGETQYF. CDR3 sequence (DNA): TGTGCCTGGAGTGCGGTGCAGGGGGAGACCCAGTACTTC.

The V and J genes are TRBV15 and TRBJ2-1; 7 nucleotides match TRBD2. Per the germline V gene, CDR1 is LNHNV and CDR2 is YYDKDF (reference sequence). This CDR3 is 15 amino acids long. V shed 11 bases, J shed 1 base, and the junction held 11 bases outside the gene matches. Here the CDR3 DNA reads TGTGCCGCTGAGAGATCCGGGGGGTCCTACAATGAGCAGTTCTTC. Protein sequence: CAAERSGGSYNEQFF.

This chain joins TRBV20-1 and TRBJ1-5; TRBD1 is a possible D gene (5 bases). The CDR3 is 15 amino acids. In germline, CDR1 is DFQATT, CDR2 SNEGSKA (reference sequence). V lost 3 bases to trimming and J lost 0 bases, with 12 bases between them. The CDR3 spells CSASDSSYSNQPQHF. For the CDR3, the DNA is TGCAGTGCTAGTGACAGCTCTTATAGCAATCAGCCCCAGCATTTT.

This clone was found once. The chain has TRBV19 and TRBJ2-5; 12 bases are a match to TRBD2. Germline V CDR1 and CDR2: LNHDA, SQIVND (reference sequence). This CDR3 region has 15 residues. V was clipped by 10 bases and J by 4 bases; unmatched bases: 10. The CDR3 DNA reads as TGTGCCACGACTACTAGCGGGGGGCGAGGAGAGACCCAGTACTTC. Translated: CATTTSGGRGETQYF.

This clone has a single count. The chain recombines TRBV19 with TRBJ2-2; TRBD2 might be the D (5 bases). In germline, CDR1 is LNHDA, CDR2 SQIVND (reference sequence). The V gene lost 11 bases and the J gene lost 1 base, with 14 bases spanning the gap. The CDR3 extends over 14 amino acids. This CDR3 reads CAGSSGGNTGELFF. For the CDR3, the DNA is TGTGCCGGTTCCTCAGGAGGGAACACCGGGGAGCTGTTTTTT. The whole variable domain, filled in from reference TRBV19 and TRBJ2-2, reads DGGITQSPKYLFRKEGQNVTLSCEQNLNHDAMYWYRQDPGQGLRLIYYSQIVNDFQKGDIAEGYSVSREKKESFPLTVTSAQKNPTAFYLCAGSSGGNTGELFFGEGSRLTVL.

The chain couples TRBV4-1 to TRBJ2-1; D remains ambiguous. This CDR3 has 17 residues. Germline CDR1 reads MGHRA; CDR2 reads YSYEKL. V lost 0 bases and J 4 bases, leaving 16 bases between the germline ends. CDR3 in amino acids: CASSQDLEQFYYNEQFF. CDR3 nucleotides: TGCGCCAGCAGCCAAGATCTAGAGCAGTTCTATTACAATGAGCAGTTCTTC.

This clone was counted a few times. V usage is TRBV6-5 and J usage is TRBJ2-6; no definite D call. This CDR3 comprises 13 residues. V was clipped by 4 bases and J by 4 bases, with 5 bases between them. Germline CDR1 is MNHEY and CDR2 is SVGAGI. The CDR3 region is CASSLTGANVLTF. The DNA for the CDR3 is TGTGCCAGCAGTTTAACCGGGGCCAACGTCCTGACTTTC.

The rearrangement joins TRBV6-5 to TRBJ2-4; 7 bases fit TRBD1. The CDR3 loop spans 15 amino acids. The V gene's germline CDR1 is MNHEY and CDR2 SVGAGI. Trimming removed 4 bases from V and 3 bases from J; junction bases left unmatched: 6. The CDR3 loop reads CASSLQGMDKNIQYF. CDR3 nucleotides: TGTGCCAGCAGTTTACAGGGGATGGACAAAAACATTCAGTACTTC.

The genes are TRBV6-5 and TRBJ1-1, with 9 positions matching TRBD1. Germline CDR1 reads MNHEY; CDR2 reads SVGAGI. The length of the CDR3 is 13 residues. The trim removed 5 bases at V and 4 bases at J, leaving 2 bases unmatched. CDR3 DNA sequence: TGTGCCAGCAGTCGGACAGGGGTCACTGAAGCTTTCTTT. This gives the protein CASSRTGVTEAFF.

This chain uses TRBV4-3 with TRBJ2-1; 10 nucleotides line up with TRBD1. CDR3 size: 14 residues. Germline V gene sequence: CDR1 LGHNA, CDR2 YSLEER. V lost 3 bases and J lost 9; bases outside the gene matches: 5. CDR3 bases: TGCGCCAGCAGCCACCTGGGACAGGGGATTGAGCAGTTCTTC. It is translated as CASSHLGQGIEQFF.

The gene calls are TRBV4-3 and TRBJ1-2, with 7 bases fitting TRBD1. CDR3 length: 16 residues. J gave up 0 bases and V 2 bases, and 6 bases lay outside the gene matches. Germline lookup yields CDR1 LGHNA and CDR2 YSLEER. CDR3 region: CASSQITGEANYGYTF. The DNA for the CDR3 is TGCGCCAGCAGCCAAATTACAGGGGAAGCTAACTATGGCTACACCTTC.

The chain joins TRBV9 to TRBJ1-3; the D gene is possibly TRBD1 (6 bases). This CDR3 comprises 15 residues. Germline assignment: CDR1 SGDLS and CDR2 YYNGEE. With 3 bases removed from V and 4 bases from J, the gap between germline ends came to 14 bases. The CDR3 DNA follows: TGTGCCAGCAGCGCATCTCAGGGGATCGGAAACACCATATATTTT. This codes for CASSASQGIGNTIYF.

CDR3 loop: CASSYSGLSGNTIYF. DNA of the CDR3: TGTGCCAGCAGTTATTCAGGGTTGTCTGGAAACACCATATATTTT. The V and J genes are TRBV6-5 and TRBJ1-3, with D maybe TRBD1 (5 bases). Germline loops: CDR1 MNHEY, CDR2 SVGAGI. Trimming took 3 bases from V and 1 from J, leaving 10 bases between them. This CDR3 has 15 residues.

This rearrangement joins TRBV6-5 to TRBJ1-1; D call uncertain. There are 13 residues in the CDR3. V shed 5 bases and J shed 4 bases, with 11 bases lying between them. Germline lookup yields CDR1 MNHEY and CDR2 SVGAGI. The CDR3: CASSPARGTEAFF. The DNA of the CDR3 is TGTGCCAGCAGTCCGGCGCGCGGCACTGAAGCTTTCTTT.